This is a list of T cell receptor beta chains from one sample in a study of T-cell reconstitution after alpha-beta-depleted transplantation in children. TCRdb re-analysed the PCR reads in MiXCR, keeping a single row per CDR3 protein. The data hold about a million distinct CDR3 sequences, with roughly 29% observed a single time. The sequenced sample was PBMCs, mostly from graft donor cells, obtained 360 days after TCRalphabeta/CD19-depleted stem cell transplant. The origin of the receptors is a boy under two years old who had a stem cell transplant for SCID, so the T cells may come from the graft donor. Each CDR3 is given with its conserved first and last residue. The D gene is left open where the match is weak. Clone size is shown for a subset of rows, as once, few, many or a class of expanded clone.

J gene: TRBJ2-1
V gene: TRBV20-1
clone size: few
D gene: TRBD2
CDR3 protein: CSARSGGAREQFF
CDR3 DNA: TGCAGTGCTAGAAGCGGGGGGGCCCGTGAGCAGTTCTTC

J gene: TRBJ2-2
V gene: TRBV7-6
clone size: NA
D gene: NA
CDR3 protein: CASSARAMNTGELFF
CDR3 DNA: TGTGCCAGCAGCGCCAGGGCTATGAACACCGGGGAGCTGTTTTTT

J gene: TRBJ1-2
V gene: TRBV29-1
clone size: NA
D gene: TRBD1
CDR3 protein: CSVATPTGGTYYGYTF
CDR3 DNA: TGCAGCGTTGCCACTCCGACAGGGGGCACATACTATGGCTACACCTTC

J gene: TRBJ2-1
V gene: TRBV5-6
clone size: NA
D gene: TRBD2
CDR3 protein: CASLRLAGTAGNEQFF
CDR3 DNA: TGTGCCAGCCTAAGACTAGCGGGGACGGCGGGGAATGAGCAGTTCTTC

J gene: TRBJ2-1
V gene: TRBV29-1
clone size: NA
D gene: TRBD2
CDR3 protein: CSVGQTSGALDEQFF
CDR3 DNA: TGCAGCGTTGGCCAGACGAGCGGGGCTCTGGATGAGCAGTTCTTC

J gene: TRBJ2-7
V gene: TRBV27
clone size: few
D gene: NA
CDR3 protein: CASSTVWERKLPTYEQYF
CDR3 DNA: TGTGCCAGCAGTACGGTCTGGGAAAGGAAGTTGCCTACCTACGAGCAGTACTTC

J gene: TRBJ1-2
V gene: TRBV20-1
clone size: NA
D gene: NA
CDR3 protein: CSAREADRNGYTF
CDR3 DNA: TGCAGTGCTAGAGAAGCCGACAGGAACGGCTACACCTTC

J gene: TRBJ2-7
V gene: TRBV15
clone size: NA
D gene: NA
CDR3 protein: CATSRASVGPYEQYF
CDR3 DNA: TGTGCCACCAGCAGAGCCTCTGTAGGGCCCTACGAGCAGTACTTC

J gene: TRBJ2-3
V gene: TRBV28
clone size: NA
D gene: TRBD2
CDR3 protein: CASSLWSGGSTDTQYF
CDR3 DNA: TGTGCCAGCAGTCTATGGAGCGGGGGGAGCACAGATACGCAGTATTTT

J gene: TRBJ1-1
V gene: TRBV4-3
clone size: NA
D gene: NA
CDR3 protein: CASSRTQGMNTEAFF
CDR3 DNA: TGCGCCAGCAGCCGAACACAGGGAATGAACACTGAAGCTTTCTTT

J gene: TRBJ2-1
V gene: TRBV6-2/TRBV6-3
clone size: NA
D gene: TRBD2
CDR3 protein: CASSYLQVGSGGISYNEQFF
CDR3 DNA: TGTGCCAGCAGTTACCTTCAAGTGGGTAGCGGGGGTATCTCCTACAATGAGCAGTTCTTC

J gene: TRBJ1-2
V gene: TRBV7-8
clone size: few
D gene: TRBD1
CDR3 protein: CASSLVAGGEYGYTF
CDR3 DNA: TGTGCCAGCAGCTTAGTGGCAGGGGGAGAGTATGGCTACACCTTC

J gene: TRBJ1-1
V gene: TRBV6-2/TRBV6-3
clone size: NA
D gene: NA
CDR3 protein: CASSNRQEAFF
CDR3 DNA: TGTGCCAGCAGCAACCGACAGGAAGCTTTCTTT

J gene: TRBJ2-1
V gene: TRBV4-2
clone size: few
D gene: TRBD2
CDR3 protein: CASAHGAGVLTPYNEQFF
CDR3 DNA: TGTGCCAGCGCCCATGGAGCGGGGGTCCTGACCCCCTACAATGAGCAGTTCTTC

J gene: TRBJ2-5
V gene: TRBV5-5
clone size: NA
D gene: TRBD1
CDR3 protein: CASSFGTGVGETQYF
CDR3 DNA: TGTGCCAGCAGCTTTGGGACAGGGGTGGGAGAGACCCAGTACTTC

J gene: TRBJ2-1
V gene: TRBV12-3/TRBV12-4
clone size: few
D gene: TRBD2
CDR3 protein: CASSLGGRRGGHGNEQFF
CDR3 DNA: TGTGCCAGCAGCCTCGGAGGGCGGCGGGGGGGCCATGGCAATGAGCAGTTCTTC

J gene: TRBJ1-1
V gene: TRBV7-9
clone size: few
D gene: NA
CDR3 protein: CASSLAQGTDTEAFF
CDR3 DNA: TGTGCCAGCAGCTTAGCGCAGGGAACAGACACTGAAGCTTTCTTT

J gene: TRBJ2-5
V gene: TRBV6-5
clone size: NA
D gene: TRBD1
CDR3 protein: CASSSQGWGETQYF
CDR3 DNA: TGTGCCAGCAGTTCACAGGGGTGGGGAGAGACCCAGTACTTC

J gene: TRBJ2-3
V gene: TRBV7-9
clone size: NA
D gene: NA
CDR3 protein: CASSPAPLHTDTQYF
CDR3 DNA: TGTGCCAGCAGCCCAGCCCCCCTCCACACAGATACGCAGTATTTT

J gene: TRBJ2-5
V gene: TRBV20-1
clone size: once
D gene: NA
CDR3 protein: CSARFGPETQYF
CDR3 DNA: TGCAGTGCTAGATTCGGGCCCGAGACCCAGTACTTC

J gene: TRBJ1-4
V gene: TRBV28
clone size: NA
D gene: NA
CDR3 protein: CASSPPPSLPKGVELFF
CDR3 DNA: TGTGCCAGCAGTCCCCCCCCCAGTTTACCCAAGGGGGTGGAACTGTTTTTT

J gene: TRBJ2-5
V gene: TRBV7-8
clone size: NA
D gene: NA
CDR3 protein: CASSLGWEWESQETQYF
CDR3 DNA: TGTGCCAGCAGCTTAGGTTGGGAGTGGGAGTCACAAGAGACCCAGTACTTC

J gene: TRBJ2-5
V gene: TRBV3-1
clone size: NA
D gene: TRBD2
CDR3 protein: CASSQVPARGGTQYF
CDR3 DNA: TGTGCCAGCAGCCAAGTACCGGCCCGGGGGGGGACCCAGTACTTC

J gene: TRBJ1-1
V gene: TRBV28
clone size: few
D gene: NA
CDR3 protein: CASSLRVGLTEAFF
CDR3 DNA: TGTGCCAGCAGTTTACGGGTGGGACTGACTGAAGCTTTCTTT

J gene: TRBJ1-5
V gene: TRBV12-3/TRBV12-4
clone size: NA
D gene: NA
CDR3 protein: CASSPPGRQSDQPQHF
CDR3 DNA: TGTGCCAGCAGTCCCCCGGGGCGACAATCTGATCAGCCCCAGCATTTT

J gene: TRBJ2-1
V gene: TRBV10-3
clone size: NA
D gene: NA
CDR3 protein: CAISEDAGAFSYNEQFF
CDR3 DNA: TGTGCCATCAGTGAAGATGCGGGGGCCTTCTCCTACAATGAGCAGTTCTTC

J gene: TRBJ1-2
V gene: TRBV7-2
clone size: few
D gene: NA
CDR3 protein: CASSLMTSGGYTF
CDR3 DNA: TGTGCCAGCAGCTTAATGACATCTGGCGGCTACACCTTC

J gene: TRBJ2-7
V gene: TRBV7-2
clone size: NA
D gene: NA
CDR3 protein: CASSLGGTFSYEQYF
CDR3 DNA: TGTGCCAGCAGCTTAGGCGGGACCTTCTCCTACGAGCAGTACTTC

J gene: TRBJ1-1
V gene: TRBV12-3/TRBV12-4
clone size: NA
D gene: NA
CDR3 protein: CASSTTPSRSEAFF
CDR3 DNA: TGTGCCAGCAGCACAACCCCTTCTAGGTCTGAAGCTTTCTTT

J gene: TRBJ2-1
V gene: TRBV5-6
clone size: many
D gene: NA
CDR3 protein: CASSLVYNEQFF
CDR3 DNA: TGTGCCAGCAGCTTGGTCTACAATGAGCAGTTCTTC

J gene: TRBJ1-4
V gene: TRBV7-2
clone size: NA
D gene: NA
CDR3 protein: CASSLELVGEKLFF
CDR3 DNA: TGTGCCAGCAGCTTAGAGTTGGTCGGTGAAAAACTGTTTTTT

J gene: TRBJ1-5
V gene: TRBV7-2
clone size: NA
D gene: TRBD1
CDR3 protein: CASSLVGTVNSQPQHF
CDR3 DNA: TGTGCCAGCAGCTTAGTAGGGACAGTAAATAGTCAGCCCCAGCATTTT

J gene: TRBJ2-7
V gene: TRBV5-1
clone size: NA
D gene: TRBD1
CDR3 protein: CASSLQGYGYEQYF
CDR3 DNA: TGCGCCAGCAGCTTACAGGGGTATGGGTACGAGCAGTACTTC

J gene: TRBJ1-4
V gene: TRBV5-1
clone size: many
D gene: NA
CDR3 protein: CASSSDGAGGEKLFF
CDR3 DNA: TGCGCCAGCAGCTCGGACGGGGCCGGCGGTGAAAAACTGTTTTTT

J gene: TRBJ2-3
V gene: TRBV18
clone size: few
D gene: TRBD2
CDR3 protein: CASSLKPSMLAGADTQYF
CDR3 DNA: TGTGCCAGCTCACTAAAACCCTCTATGCTAGCGGGAGCTGATACGCAGTATTTT

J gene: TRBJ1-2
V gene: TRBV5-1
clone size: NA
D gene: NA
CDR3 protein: CASSLGPLYGYTF
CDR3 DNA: TGCGCCAGCAGCTTGGGGCCTCTCTATGGCTACACCTTC

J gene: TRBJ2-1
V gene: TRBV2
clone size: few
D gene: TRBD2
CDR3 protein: CASRIISGGYYNEQFF
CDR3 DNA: TGTGCCAGCAGGATAATAAGCGGGGGGTACTACAATGAGCAGTTCTTC

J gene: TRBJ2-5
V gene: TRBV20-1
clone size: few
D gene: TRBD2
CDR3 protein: CSARDRDYPQETQYF
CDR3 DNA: TGCAGTGCTAGAGATAGGGACTACCCCCAAGAGACCCAGTACTTC

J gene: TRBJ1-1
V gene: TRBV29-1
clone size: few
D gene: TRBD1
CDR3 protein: CSVLTKGANTEAFF
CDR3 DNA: TGCAGCGTGTTGACAAAGGGGGCGAACACTGAAGCTTTCTTT

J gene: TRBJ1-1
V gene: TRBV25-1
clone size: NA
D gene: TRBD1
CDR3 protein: CASSPHDREIMDTEAFF
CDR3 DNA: TGTGCCAGCAGTCCACACGACAGGGAGATAATGGACACTGAAGCTTTCTTT

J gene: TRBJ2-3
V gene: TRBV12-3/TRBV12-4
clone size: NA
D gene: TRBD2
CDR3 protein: CASSSLGSGGTQYF
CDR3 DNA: TGTGCCAGCAGTTCACTGGGTTCGGGGGGGACGCAGTATTTT

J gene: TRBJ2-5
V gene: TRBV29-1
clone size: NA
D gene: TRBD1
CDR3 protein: CSVERDRQETQYF
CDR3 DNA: TGCAGCGTCGAACGGGACAGACAAGAGACCCAGTACTTC

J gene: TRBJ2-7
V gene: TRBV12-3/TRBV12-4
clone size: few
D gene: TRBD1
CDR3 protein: CASSHGQGAEQYF
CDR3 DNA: TGTGCCAGCAGCCACGGACAGGGTGCCGAGCAGTACTTC

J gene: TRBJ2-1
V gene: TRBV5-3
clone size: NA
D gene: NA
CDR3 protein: CARSPTSRYNEQFF
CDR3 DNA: TGTGCCAGAAGCCCGACTTCCCGATACAATGAGCAGTTCTTC

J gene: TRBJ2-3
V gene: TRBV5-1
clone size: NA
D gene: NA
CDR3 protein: CASSREGPDTQYF
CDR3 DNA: TGCGCCAGCAGCCGAGAGGGCCCAGATACGCAGTATTTT

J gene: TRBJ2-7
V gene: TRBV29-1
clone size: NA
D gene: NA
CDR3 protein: CSGRLSGSYEQYF
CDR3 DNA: TGCAGCGGTAGACTTAGCGGTTCCTACGAGCAGTACTTC

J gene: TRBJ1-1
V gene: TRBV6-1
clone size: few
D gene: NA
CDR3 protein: CASSPGRAVEAFF
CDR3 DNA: TGTGCCAGCAGTCCCGGTAGGGCGGTCGAAGCTTTCTTT

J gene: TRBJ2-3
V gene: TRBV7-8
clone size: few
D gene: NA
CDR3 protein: CASSLGISQTSYTQYF
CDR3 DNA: TGTGCCAGCAGCTTGGGGATTTCCCAAACCTCCTATACGCAGTATTTT

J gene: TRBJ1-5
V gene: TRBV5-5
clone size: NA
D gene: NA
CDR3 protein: CASSFGAGRDISNQPQHF
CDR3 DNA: TGTGCCAGCAGCTTCGGGGCAGGACGCGATATTAGCAATCAGCCCCAGCATTTT

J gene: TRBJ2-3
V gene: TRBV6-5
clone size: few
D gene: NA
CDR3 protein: CASSYLHSTDTQYF
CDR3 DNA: TGTGCCAGCAGTTACTTGCACAGCACAGATACGCAGTATTTT

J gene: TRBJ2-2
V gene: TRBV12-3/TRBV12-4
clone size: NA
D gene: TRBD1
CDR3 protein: CASTGGWQLFF
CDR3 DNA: TGTGCCTCTACAGGGGGTTGGCAGCTGTTTTTT

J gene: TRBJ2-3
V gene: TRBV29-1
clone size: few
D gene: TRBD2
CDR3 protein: CSVEATSSTDTQYF
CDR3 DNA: TGCAGCGTTGAGGCGACTAGCAGCACAGATACGCAGTATTTT

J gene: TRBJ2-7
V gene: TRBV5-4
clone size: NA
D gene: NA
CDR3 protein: CASSSGLRCEQYF
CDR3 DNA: TGTGCCAGCAGCTCCGGACTCCGCTGCGAGCAGTACTTC

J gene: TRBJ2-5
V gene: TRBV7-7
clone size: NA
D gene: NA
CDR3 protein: CASSPRVLGGETQYF
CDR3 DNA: TGTGCCAGCAGCCCCCGGGTTCTCGGGGGAGAGACCCAGTACTTC

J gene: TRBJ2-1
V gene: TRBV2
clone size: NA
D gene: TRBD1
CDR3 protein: CASSEALRGRGPYNEQFF
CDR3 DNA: TGTGCCAGCAGTGAAGCGCTTAGGGGCAGGGGGCCCTACAATGAGCAGTTCTTC